Each of the 26 T cell receptor beta chains below was sequenced from the same sample in a study of beta chain features in type 1 diabetes. Sequencing targeted expressed TCRB transcripts, as all isolated RNA had been reverse transcribed. Clones were sequenced by immunoSEQ multiplex PCR, and TCRdb holds only the in-frame ones, with some missing. In the table there are hundreds of thousands of clones, about 14% of which are singletons. Findings and caveats of the study: Shortening that was moderate but significant affected the TCRB CDR3s of Type 1 diabetes patients in all four CD4+ subsets.

These receptors' antigens are unknown. The sample comprised naive CD4+ T cells from blood. These receptor sequences come from a man aged 18 to 30 with type 1 diabetes.

This chain connects TRBV15 to TRBJ1-3; D gene uncertain. CDR1 LNHNV and CDR2 YYDKDF come from the germline V gene (reference sequence). This CDR3 contains 17 residues. Trimming left V 0 bases short and J 4 bases short, with 16 bases between. Here the CDR3 DNA reads TGTGCCACCAGCAGAGATAGGGCTTTATCAAGGGGAAACACCATATATTTT. Translated: CATSRDRALSRGNTIYF.

This clone came up a few times. DNA of the CDR3: TGCAGCGTTGAAGAAGGGCCCACAGATACGCAGTATTTT. The encoded protein is CSVEEGPTDTQYF. The gene calls are TRBV29-1 and TRBJ2-3; D not certain. The V and J ends lost 0 bases and 2 bases respectively, with 6 bases between them. From germline, CDR1 is SQVTM and CDR2 ANQGSEA. The CDR3 is 13 residues long.

A note on this clone: The sample contains more than one DNA sequence encoding this CDR3. CDR3 in amino acids: CASSPPGGDGYTF. In nucleotides, the CDR3 is TGTGCCAGCTCACCACCAGGGGGCGACGGCTACACCTTC. The chain combines TRBV18 with TRBJ1-2, with TRBD1 matching 7 bases. V was clipped by 0 bases and J by 8 bases; unmatched bases: 3. The V gene's germline CDR1 is KGHSH and CDR2 LQKENI. This CDR3 is 13 amino acids long.

The sample holds a few counts of this clone. The sample carries other DNA sequences with the same CDR3. The chain employs TRBV2 and TRBJ2-3; the D is unclear. V lost 0 bases and J lost 8, with 9 bases in between. The CDR3 consists of 13 residues. The germline gives CDR1 SNHLY, CDR2 FYNNEI. CDR3 protein: CASSEAGVGTQYF. In DNA, the CDR3 is TGTGCCAGCAGTGAAGCTGGAGTGGGTACGCAGTATTTT. Full variable domain (remainder filled in from reference TRBV2 and TRBJ2-3): EPEVTQTPSHQVTQMGQEVILRCVPISNHLYFYWYRQILGQKVEFLVSFYNNEISEKSEIFDDQFSVERPDGSNFTLKIRSTKLEDSAMYFCASSEAGVGTQYFGPGTRLTVL.

The V gene is TRBV7-9, the J gene TRBJ1-5, with 8 nucleotides matching TRBD1. In germline, CDR1 is SEHNR, CDR2 FQNEAQ (reference sequence). V was pared by 1 base and J by 1 base, with 6 bases of the junction left unmatched. The CDR3 totals 17 residues. CDR3 DNA: TGTGCCAGCAGCTTAGGGGCAGGGGGCTTCAGCAATCAGCCCCAGCATTTT. Its protein product is CASSLGAGGFSNQPQHF.

Details on this clone: This same CDR3 is encoded by further DNA sequences in the sample. V gene TRBV18 combines with J gene TRBJ2-3; TRBD1 matches 11 bases. Losses at the gene ends were 0 bases for V and 5 bases for J; bases not matched to a gene: 1. The CDR3 runs to 15 residues. The germline CDR1 and CDR2 sequences are KGHSH and LQKENI. Here the CDR3 reads CASSPPGQGGDTQYF. DNA for the CDR3: TGTGCCAGCTCACCACCGGGACAGGGGGGAGATACGCAGTATTTT.

This clone has just a few counts. The chain couples TRBV29-1 to TRBJ2-1, with D perhaps matching TRBD1 (6 bases). Trimming left V 4 bases short and J 8 bases short, with 15 bases between. Germline V gene data show CDR1 as SQVTM and CDR2 as ANQGSEA. The CDR3 loop spans 13 amino acids. The CDR3 sequence: CSVGVGAEDEQFF. DNA of the CDR3: TGCAGCGTTGGAGTGGGGGCAGAGGATGAGCAGTTCTTC.

Remarks on this clone: Other DNA sequences in this sample translate to the same CDR3. The J gene is TRBJ2-7, the V gene TRBV25-1; D call uncertain. V was shortened by 2 bases and J by 4 bases, with 3 bases between the two germline ends. CDR3 length: 11 residues. Germline CDR1 is MGHDK and CDR2 is SYGVNS. CDR3 region: CASSEGYEQYF. CDR3 bases: TGTGCCAGCAGTGAAGGATACGAGCAGTACTTC.

The V gene is TRBV7-9, the J gene TRBJ1-1; 8 positions match TRBD1. The CDR3 is made up of 14 amino acids. The germline V gene has CDR1 SEHNR and CDR2 FQNEAQ (reference sequence). V trimming: 2 bases; J trimming: 4 bases; junction bases outside the gene matches: 3. The CDR3, as DNA: TGTGCCAGCAGCTTATCTCAGGGGGCCACTGAAGCTTTCTTT. Its protein is CASSLSQGATEAFF.

The chain joins TRBV7-9 to TRBJ1-2; 9 bases line up with TRBD1. Germline V gives CDR1 SEHNR, CDR2 FQNEAQ (reference sequence). V shed 5 bases and J 3 bases; nucleotides not matched to a gene: 4. The CDR3 sequence is 14 residues long. The CDR3 DNA follows: TGTGCCAGCAGCCCCAGGACAGGGGACTATGGCTACACCTTC. The encoded protein is CASSPRTGDYGYTF.

This clone turned up a few times. The chain is built from TRBV6-5 and TRBJ2-3, with D hard to call. The V end was cut by 6 bases, the J end by 5 bases, with 9 bases between. The CDR3 consists of 12 residues. CDR1 MNHEY and CDR2 SVGAGI come from the germline V gene. The CDR3 region has the DNA TGTGCCAGCAGCCCACAGAAAGATACGCAGTATTTT. Translation gives CASSPQKDTQYF.

The gene calls are TRBV2 and TRBJ1-5; TRBD1 is a possible D gene (6 bases). Germline V gene sequence: CDR1 SNHLY, CDR2 FYNNEI. The CDR3 is 15 amino acids. With 1 base removed from V and 3 bases from J, the gap between germline ends came to 10 bases. For the CDR3, the DNA is TGTGCCAGCAGTGAAGAAACAGGGAACAATCAGCCCCAGCATTTT. Amino acids: CASSEETGNNQPQHF.

In this sample, this clone turned up a few times. The V and J genes are TRBV11-2 and TRBJ2-4; D perhaps matches TRBD1 (5 bases). In germline, CDR1 is SGHAT, CDR2 FQNNGV. There are 14 residues in the CDR3. V lost 6 bases and J 9 bases, leaving 18 bases between the germline ends. Here the CDR3 reads CASRSTQGLIIQYF. The DNA for the CDR3 is TGTGCCAGCAGATCCACTCAGGGCCTTATCATTCAGTACTTC. The full variable domain, completed using reference TRBV11-2 and TRBJ2-4, is EAGVAQSPRYKIIEKRQSVAFWCNPISGHATLYWYQQILGQGPKLLIQFQNNGVVDDSQLPKDRFSAERLKGVDSTLKIQPAKLEDSAVYLCASRSTQGLIIQYFGAGTRLSVL.

The rearrangement joins TRBV2 to TRBJ1-1, with TRBD1 as a possible D gene (5 bases). The CDR3 totals 12 residues. With 5 bases removed from V and 6 bases from J, the gap between germline ends came to 10 bases. Per germline, CDR1 SNHLY and CDR2 FYNNEI. The CDR3: CASSQGRAEAFF. The CDR3 DNA sequence: TGTGCCAGCAGTCAGGGAAGGGCTGAAGCTTTCTTT.

This clone was seen once. V gene TRBV5-4 combines with J gene TRBJ2-7, with 11 positions matching TRBD1. The CDR3 is made up of 15 amino acids. The V gene end was trimmed by 4 bases and the J gene end by 4 bases; junction bases not matched to a gene: 7. Germline V CDR1 and CDR2: SGHNT, YYREEE (reference sequence). CDR3 sequence: CASSAGTGGEYEQYF. In DNA form, the CDR3 reads TGTGCCAGCAGCGCCGGGACAGGGGGGGAGTACGAGCAGTACTTC.

The chain has TRBV30 and TRBJ1-1, with 8 bases aligning to TRBD1. Germline CDR1 GTSNPN, CDR2 SVGIG (reference sequence). This CDR3 has 12 residues. The V segment lost 0 bases and the J segment 8 bases; nucleotides outside the gene matches: 2. The CDR3 DNA sequence: TGTGCCTGGAGTGTATGGGACAGGGAAGCTTTCTTT. Its protein product is CAWSVWDREAFF.

The chain recombines TRBV5-6 with TRBJ1-2; D is ambiguous. The CDR3 runs to 15 residues. The ends were cut back, 1 base at V and 2 bases at J, with 12 bases in the middle. CDR1 is SGHDT, CDR2 YYEEEE, per germline. This CDR3 reads CASSLFPAVNYGYTF. The CDR3 DNA sequence: TGTGCCAGCAGCTTGTTTCCGGCGGTAAACTATGGCTACACCTTC.

This chain's CDR3 is CASSRLRGSTYNEQFF. CDR3 nucleotides: TGCGCCAGCAGCCGGCTACGGGGGAGTACCTACAATGAGCAGTTCTTC. The V call is TRBV4-3, the J call TRBJ2-1, with a weak D call TRBD2 (6 bases). V dropped 4 bases and J dropped 2 bases, with 15 bases sitting between them. The V gene's germline CDR1 is LGHNA and CDR2 YSLEER. This CDR3 is 16 amino acids long.

On this clone: Other DNA sequences from this sample encode an identical CDR3 as well. This chain joins TRBV27 and TRBJ1-5; no clear D gene. Between the trimmed V and J ends, which lost 6 bases and 2 bases, there was a span of 5 bases. CDR1 MNHEY and CDR2 SMNVEV come from the germline V gene (reference sequence). The CDR3 contains 12 residues. In nucleotides, the CDR3 is TGTGCCAGCAGCGAGCGCAATCAGCCCCAGCATTTT. Translated: CASSERNQPQHF.

Concerning this clone itself: The same CDR3 arises from other DNA sequences in this sample as well. J is TRBJ2-7 and V is TRBV30; no reliable D call. Germline V CDR1 and CDR2: GTSNPN, SVGIG (reference sequence). The CDR3 covers 11 residues. The V end was cut by 3 bases, the J end by 4 bases, with 7 bases between. The CDR3, as DNA: TGTGCCTGGAGCTCTGGTTACGAGCAGTACTTC. Translation gives CAWSSGYEQYF.

This clone was seen a handful of times. The chain is built from TRBV30 and TRBJ2-3; no reliable D call. V dropped 2 bases and J dropped 2 bases, with 11 bases sitting between them. The CDR3 has 14 residues. The germline V gene encodes CDR1 GTSNPN and CDR2 SVGIG (reference sequence). The CDR3 DNA follows: TGTGCCTGGAGTCTCTTAGGGAACACAGATACGCAGTATTTT. Translating gives CAWSLLGNTDTQYF.

This clone has a handful of counts. V and J are TRBV28 and TRBJ1-1; D gene ambiguous. The CDR3 runs 14 residues. The V gene lost 7 bases and the J gene lost 1 base, with 13 bases spanning the gap. In germline, CDR1 is MDHEN, CDR2 SYDVKM. The CDR3 bases are TGTGCCAGCATTAGTATTCGGGGGAACACTGAAGCTTTCTTT. Translation gives CASISIRGNTEAFF.

This rearrangement joins TRBV4-3 to TRBJ2-7; D gene unclear. The CDR3 consists of 12 residues. The germline gives CDR1 LGHNA, CDR2 YSLEER. The V and J ends lost 7 bases and 2 bases respectively, with 9 bases between them. CDR3 region: CASTRNPYEQYF. The CDR3 nucleotides are TGCGCCAGCACCAGGAACCCCTACGAGCAGTACTTC.

This chain joins TRBV5-4 and TRBJ2-5; unclear D gene. The V end lost 1 base, the J end lost 1 base, and 8 bases lay between the germline ends. The CDR3 has 14 residues. Germline V gene lookup returns CDR1 SGHNT and CDR2 YYREEE (reference sequence). In DNA form, the CDR3 reads TGTGCCAGCAGCTTGATCACAGCCCAAGAGACCCAGTACTTC. Translating it yields CASSLITAQETQYF.

V gene TRBV2 combines with J gene TRBJ1-6; the D gene is possibly TRBD1 (5 bases). Germline lookup yields CDR1 SNHLY and CDR2 FYNNEI. This CDR3 is 13 amino acids long. Between the trimmed V and J ends, which lost 7 bases and 7 bases, there was a span of 11 bases. The DNA for the CDR3 is TGTGCCAGCACCCGGGACCGCAATTCACCCCTCCACTTT. It translates to CASTRDRNSPLHF.

This clone was recorded a few times. The chain carries TRBV10-2 and TRBJ1-2; a possible D gene is TRBD1 (6 bases). The CDR3 has 14 residues. Germline V CDR1 and CDR2: WSHSY, SAAADI. Trimming removed 5 bases from V and 3 bases from J, with 13 bases in between. The chain's CDR3 is CASSPGDTHYGYTF. CDR3 sequence (DNA): TGCGCCAGCAGTCCGGGGGACACCCACTATGGCTACACCTTC.